Listed here are 27 T cell receptor beta chains from one sample, sequenced in a study of OX40 agonist ivuxolimab in advanced cancers. Profiling relied on immunoSEQ multiplex PCR, and the TCRdb table lists in-frame clones only, not all of them. The sample comprises roughly 24,000 clones, about 88% of which are singletons, and 31% rests with the top ten. The specimen was CD4+ or CD8+ T cells sorted from blood, collected in a trial of the OX40 agonist ivuxolimab. The receptors derive from an adult with an advanced solid tumor such as melanoma, head and neck, liver or kidney cancer.

The chain carries TRBV7-9 and TRBJ2-5, with 8 bases identical to TRBD1. The V gene end was trimmed by 3 bases and the J gene end by 5 bases; junction bases not matched to a gene: 8. The CDR3 covers 15 residues. Germline loops: CDR1 SEHNR, CDR2 FQNEAQ (reference sequence). CDR3 residues: CASSLDRDGRETQYF. CDR3 DNA: TGTGCCAGCAGCTTGGACAGGGACGGACGGGAGACCCAGTACTTC.

The chain employs TRBV5-1 and TRBJ1-6, with D perhaps TRBD1 (6 bases). V was clipped by 2 bases and J by 7 bases, with 16 bases between them. The CDR3 is 16 amino acids. Germline V gene data show CDR1 as SGHRS and CDR2 as YFSETQ. CDR3 region: CASSFHWEGGNSPLHF. CDR3 nucleotide sequence: TGCGCCAGCAGCTTCCATTGGGAGGGGGGAAATTCACCCCTCCACTTT.

V is TRBV11-2 and J is TRBJ1-2, with TRBD1 identical over 12 bases. Germline assignment: CDR1 SGHAT and CDR2 FQNNGV. The ends lost 3 bases at V and 7 bases at J; junction bases unmatched: 15. There are 18 residues in the CDR3. CDR3 coding DNA: TGTGCCAGCAGCTTTTCCCCGGGACAGGGGGCAAATGTGGCTGGCTACACCTTC. This codes for CASSFSPGQGANVAGYTF.

The V and J genes are TRBV18 and TRBJ2-4, with 7 bases fitting TRBD2. The CDR3 is 16 amino acids. J lost 2 bases, V lost 2 bases, and 6 bases had no gene match. Germline V gene data show CDR1 as KGHSH and CDR2 as LQKENI. CDR3 region: CASSPYREGTKNIQYF. CDR3 nucleotide sequence: TGTGCCAGCTCACCATATAGGGAGGGAACCAAAAACATTCAGTACTTC.

This clone was seen just once. The V gene is TRBV6-5, the J gene TRBJ1-2; D might be TRBD1 (5 bases). V lost 10 bases to trimming and J lost 4 bases, with 13 bases between them. CDR3 size: 12 residues. Looked up from germline, CDR1 is MNHEY and CDR2 is SVGAGI. The CDR3 sequence: CATQGGVYGYTF. CDR3 bases: TGTGCCACCCAGGGAGGGGTCTATGGCTACACCTTC.

This sequence joins TRBV11-3 and TRBJ2-2; a weak D match, TRBD1 (5 bases). Germline loops: CDR1 SGHNT, CDR2 YENEEA. Trimming left V 5 bases short and J 6 bases short, with 10 bases between. CDR3 size: 13 residues. DNA for the CDR3: TGTGCCAGCAGCCTCAGGGATCCCGGGGAGCTGTTTTTT. Amino acids: CASSLRDPGELFF.

The CDR3 is CASSNLGLAGDTQYF. CDR3 in DNA: TGCGCCAGCAGCAATTTGGGACTAGCGGGAGATACGCAGTATTTT. The chain employs TRBV5-1 and TRBJ2-3; 12 nucleotides agree with TRBD2. J gave up 5 bases and V 4 bases, and 5 bases lay outside the gene matches. The V gene's germline CDR1 is SGHRS and CDR2 YFSETQ. This CDR3 is built from 15 residues.

The rearrangement uses TRBV11-2 and TRBJ2-1; tentatively, D is TRBD1 or TRBD2 (5 bases each). V was shortened by 7 bases and J by 5 bases, with 18 bases between the two germline ends. Germline V gives CDR1 SGHAT, CDR2 FQNNGV. There are 15 residues in the CDR3. CDR3 in amino acids: CASTLQRGPNNEQFF. The DNA of the CDR3 is TGTGCCAGCACCCTCCAGAGGGGCCCTAACAATGAGCAGTTCTTC.

The chain links TRBV7-9 to TRBJ2-3, with 9 bases aligning to TRBD2. Losses at the gene ends were 2 bases for V and 0 bases for J; bases not matched to a gene: 3. The germline V gene encodes CDR1 SEHNR and CDR2 FQNEAQ (reference sequence). The CDR3 loop spans 16 amino acids. The chain's CDR3 is CASSLRRGGSTDTQYF. As DNA, the CDR3 is TGTGCCAGCAGCTTAAGGCGGGGGGGGAGCACAGATACGCAGTATTTT.

The V call is TRBV9, the J call TRBJ1-1, with TRBD1 matching 7 bases. Germline loops: CDR1 SGDLS, CDR2 YYNGEE. CDR3 length: 16 amino acids. V trimming: 0 bases; J trimming: 0 bases; junction bases outside the gene matches: 5. Written as DNA, the CDR3 is TGTGCCAGCAGCGTAGTGACAGGGACAGTGAACACTGAAGCTTTCTTT. This gives the protein CASSVVTGTVNTEAFF.

This clone appeared once. The V call is TRBV7-8, the J call TRBJ2-7; no reliable D call. The germline CDR1 and CDR2 sequences are SGHVS and FQNEAQ. The CDR3 has 16 residues. Trimming removed 2 bases from V and 2 bases from J, with 16 bases in between. The CDR3 spells CASSLSLLGLPYEQYF. The CDR3 coding sequence is TGTGCCAGCAGCTTAAGCCTTCTGGGTCTTCCCTACGAGCAGTACTTC.

The chain uses TRBV7-7 and TRBJ2-3; 7 bases map to TRBD2. Germline lookup yields CDR1 SSHAT and CDR2 FNYEAQ (reference sequence). V was clipped by 5 bases and J by 5 bases; unmatched bases: 10. This CDR3 region has 15 residues. The CDR3 reads CASSLEGGPQDTQYF. CDR3 in DNA: TGTGCCAGCAGCCTCGAGGGAGGGCCTCAAGATACGCAGTATTTT. Filled out from reference TRBV7-7 and TRBJ2-3, the complete variable domain reads GAGVSQSPRYKVTKRGQDVTLRCDPISSHATLYWYQQALGQGPEFLTYFNYEAQPDKSGLPSDRFSAERPEGSISTLTIQRTEQRDSAMYRCASSLEGGPQDTQYFGPGTRLTVL.

This sequence joins TRBV27 and TRBJ1-2; the D is unclear. The V gene lost 0 bases and the J gene lost 8 bases, with 16 bases spanning the gap. The germline V gene has CDR1 MNHEY and CDR2 SMNVEV (reference sequence). The CDR3 consists of 15 residues. CDR3 coding DNA: TGTGCCAGCAGTTTATCGATCTCGGTGCCCGGAGGCTACACCTTC. This translates into CASSLSISVPGGYTF.

J is TRBJ2-1 and V is TRBV21-1. TRBV21-1 is designated a pseudogene. The CDR3 runs 16 residues. The CDR3 bases are TGTGCCAGCAGTCAAAACGGGACGGACCTATACAATGAGCAGTTCTTC. Translation: CASSQNGTDLYNEQFF.

J is TRBJ1-2 and V is TRBV6-5, with 8 bases lining up with TRBD1. The CDR3 runs to 12 residues. The trim removed 5 bases at V and 11 bases at J, leaving 7 bases unmatched. Per the germline V gene, CDR1 is MNHEY and CDR2 is SVGAGI. CDR3 protein: CASSLDRGKYTF. The CDR3 DNA reads as TGTGCCAGCAGTCTAGACAGGGGTAAATACACCTTC.

This chain links TRBV6-1 with TRBJ2-5; D not resolved. The CDR3 covers 14 residues. Germline CDR1 is MNHNS and CDR2 is SASEGT. The V end lost 3 bases, the J end lost 2 bases, and 10 bases lay between the germline ends. The CDR3 protein is CASSDHYRQETQYF. The CDR3 DNA reads as TGTGCCAGCAGTGATCATTACAGACAAGAGACCCAGTACTTC.

V is TRBV30 and J is TRBJ1-1; D gene ambiguous. The CDR3 runs to 13 residues. Trimming shortened V by 1 base and J by 5 bases, and 11 bases separated the two germline ends. Germline V CDR1 and CDR2: GTSNPN, SVGIG (reference sequence). The CDR3 DNA follows: TGTGCCTGGAGTGCCCAGGCCCTGACTGAAGCTTTCTTT. This codes for CAWSAQALTEAFF.

The rearrangement uses TRBV5-5 and TRBJ1-2, with D perhaps TRBD1 (6 bases). The CDR3 is 14 residues long. V dropped 4 bases and J dropped 6 bases, with 16 bases sitting between them. Germline CDR1 reads SGHKS; CDR2 reads YYEKEE (reference sequence). The CDR3 region is CASSKNRDVHGYTF. Written as DNA, the CDR3 is TGTGCCAGCAGCAAAAACAGGGACGTCCATGGCTACACCTTC. Variable domain in full (rest from reference TRBV5-5 and TRBJ1-2): DAGVTQSPTHLIKTRGQQVTLRCSPISGHKSVSWYQQVLGQGPQFIFQYYEKEERGRGNFPDRFSARQFPNYSSELNVNALLLGDSALYLCASSKNRDVHGYTFGSGTRLTVV.

V usage is TRBV15 and J usage is TRBJ2-7; tentatively, D is TRBD1 (5 bases). Germline V lookup: CDR1 LNHNV, CDR2 YYDKDF (reference sequence). The CDR3 covers 16 residues. Trimming left V 0 bases short and J 2 bases short, with 14 bases between. The CDR3 DNA is TGTGCCACCAGCAGAGAGCTCCCAGGGTCCCCCTACGAGCAGTACTTC. Translating gives CATSRELPGSPYEQYF.

CDR3 sequence (DNA): TGTGCCAGCTTCGAGATCGGGTCTGGAAACACCATATATTTT. Its protein is CASFEIGSGNTIYF. The chain links TRBV5-6 to TRBJ1-3, with unresolved D. The CDR3 has 14 amino acids. The ends were cut back, 7 bases at V and 1 base at J, with 12 bases in the middle. The germline V gene has CDR1 SGHDT and CDR2 YYEEEE.

This sequence joins TRBV6-5 and TRBJ1-2; D is ambiguous. Germline CDR1 is MNHEY and CDR2 is SVGAGI. The CDR3 extends over 11 amino acids. The V end lost 9 bases, the J end lost 4 bases, and 9 bases lay between the germline ends. The CDR3 sequence is CASVFSYGYTF. The CDR3 DNA sequence: TGTGCCAGTGTATTCAGCTATGGCTACACCTTC.

The rearrangement links TRBV19 to TRBJ1-5, with TRBD1 as a possible D gene (5 bases). The length of the CDR3 is 13 residues. Trimming stripped 9 bases from V and 7 bases from J, with 16 bases between. Germline loops: CDR1 LNHDA, CDR2 SQIVND (reference sequence). CDR3 sequence (DNA): TGTGCCAGCGGGGGGGGGTTTGAACAGCCCCAGCATTTT. This gives the protein CASGGGFEQPQHF.

The chain carries TRBV18 and TRBJ1-5; 9 bases are a match to TRBD1. Looked up from germline, CDR1 is KGHSH and CDR2 is LQKENI. CDR3 length equals 14 residues. V shed 4 bases and J 5 bases; nucleotides not matched to a gene: 3. The CDR3 nucleotides read TGTGCCAGCTCACTCAGACAGGGGGATCAGCCCCAGCATTTT. Protein: CASSLRQGDQPQHF.

This chain joins TRBV28 and TRBJ2-7; no clear D gene. The V end was cut by 6 bases, the J end by 3 bases, with 6 bases between. Looked up from germline, CDR1 is MDHEN and CDR2 is SYDVKM. This CDR3 has 11 amino acids. The CDR3 bases are TGTGCCAGCAGCTCTCACTACGAGCAGTACTTC. It encodes CASSSHYEQYF.

V and J are TRBV16 and TRBJ1-5, with unresolved D. Germline CDR1 is KGHSY and CDR2 is FQNENV. V was shortened by 3 bases and J by 7 bases, with 16 bases between the two germline ends. The CDR3 has 15 amino acids. The CDR3 loop reads CASSQSGSRDQPQHF. In nucleotides, the CDR3 is TGTGCCAGCAGCCAGTCGGGATCAAGAGACCAGCCCCAGCATTTT.

This clone appeared a single time. CDR3 region: CASSPGTFYTGELFF. In DNA form, the CDR3 reads TGTGCCAGCAGCCCCGGGACTTTTTACACCGGGGAGCTGTTTTTT. The J gene is TRBJ2-2, the V gene TRBV11-2; tentative D call: TRBD2 (6 bases). Between the trimmed V and J ends, which lost 5 bases and 3 bases, there was a span of 13 bases. The CDR3 covers 15 residues. Germline V gene sequence: CDR1 SGHAT, CDR2 FQNNGV. Supplemented by reference TRBV11-2 and TRBJ2-2, the full variable domain reads EAGVAQSPRYKIIEKRQSVAFWCNPISGHATLYWYQQILGQGPKLLIQFQNNGVVDDSQLPKDRFSAERLKGVDSTLKIQPAKLEDSAVYLCASSPGTFYTGELFFGEGSRLTVL.

The chain employs TRBV5-1 and TRBJ2-7; the D gene is possibly TRBD1 (5 bases). Trimming removed 1 base at V and 3 bases at J, with 8 bases between. Germline V gene lookup returns CDR1 SGHRS and CDR2 YFSETQ. The CDR3 contains 13 residues. CDR3 sequence (DNA): TGCGCCAGCAGCTTGCACAGGAACTACGAGCAGTACTTC. Its translation: CASSLHRNYEQYF.